One and the same sample provided the 13 T cell receptor beta chains below, sequenced in a study of blood T cell repertoires in COVID-19. Clones were sequenced by immunoSEQ multiplex PCR, and TCRdb holds only the in-frame ones, with some missing. The table has 110,000 to 150,000 clones, around four fifths seen once. The source material was PBMCs or T cells enriched from blood (not recorded which). These receptors came from a middle-aged woman who had recovered from COVID-19.

The rearrangement links TRBV5-5 to TRBJ2-1, with 11 bases identical to TRBD2. Per germline, CDR1 SGHKS and CDR2 YYEKEE (reference sequence). The CDR3 covers 16 residues. Germline trimming cut 4 bases from V and 13 bases from J; bases unmatched to any gene: 16. CDR3 residues: CASSAQSGLAVPFQFF. Here the CDR3 DNA reads TGTGCCAGCAGCGCCCAATCGGGACTAGCGGTACCTTTTCAGTTCTTC.

CDR3 nucleotides: TGTGCCAGCAGCCCGGGACAGGGGCCCGAAGCTTTCTTT. Protein sequence: CASSPGQGPEAFF. This chain joins TRBV3-1 (or the pseudogene TRBV3-2) and TRBJ1-1, with TRBD1 identical over 10 bases. Unmatched junction bases numbered 4, after V lost 4 bases and J lost 8 bases. CDR1 is LGHDT and CDR2 is YNNKEL in the germline V gene (reference sequence). The CDR3 spans 13 residues.

This chain connects TRBV5-1 to TRBJ2-7, with D possibly matching TRBD1 (6 bases). V dropped 4 bases and J dropped 3 bases, with 8 bases sitting between them. The length of the CDR3 is 12 residues. Germline CDR1 SGHRS, CDR2 YFSETQ. The CDR3 spells CASSRDNYEQYF. The CDR3 DNA reads TGCGCCAGCAGCAGGGACAACTACGAGCAGTACTTC.

V gene TRBV25-1 combines with J gene TRBJ2-1, with D possibly TRBD2 on 5 matching bases. Looked up from germline, CDR1 is MGHDK and CDR2 is SYGVNS. Trimming stripped 7 bases from V and 9 bases from J, with 22 bases between. The CDR3 runs to 15 residues. The CDR3 nucleotides read TGTGCCAGCAAGTGGACTCTCGCTGCGGGCGGTGAGCAGTTCTTC. Translated, it gives CASKWTLAAGGEQFF.

The chain has TRBV4-1 and TRBJ1-5; maybe TRBD1 (5 bases). The ends were cut back, 4 bases at V and 4 bases at J, with 11 bases in the middle. CDR3 length: 14 amino acids. Germline V gene data show CDR1 as MGHRA and CDR2 as YSYEKL. CDR3 residues: CASSLDSANQPQHF. CDR3 coding DNA: TGCGCCAGCAGCCTTGACAGTGCAAATCAGCCCCAGCATTTT.

The J gene is TRBJ2-2, the V gene TRBV5-4, with TRBD2 matching 7 bases. Germline assignment: CDR1 SGHNT and CDR2 YYREEE (reference sequence). Trimming at V came to 4 bases and at J to 2 bases, leaving 5 bases not matched to a gene. The CDR3 is 15 residues long. The CDR3 here is CASSTSGTNTGELFF. The DNA of the CDR3 is TGTGCCAGCAGCACAAGCGGGACTAACACCGGGGAGCTGTTTTTT. Using reference TRBV5-4 and TRBJ2-2 for the parts outside the CDR3, the full variable domain is ETGVTQSPTHLIKTRGQQVTLRCSSQSGHNTVSWYQQALGQGPQFIFQYYREEENGRGNFPPRFSGLQFPNYSSELNVNALELDDSALYLCASSTSGTNTGELFFGEGSRLTVL.

This clone was counted once. The chain uses TRBV19 and TRBJ1-1; 8 nucleotides match TRBD1. The CDR3 totals 18 residues. CDR1 LNHDA and CDR2 SQIVND come from the germline V gene (reference sequence). The V segment lost 5 bases and the J segment 5 bases; nucleotides outside the gene matches: 19. CDR3 protein: CASSPIIPRQGLGTEAFF. CDR3 DNA sequence: TGTGCCAGTAGTCCGATAATCCCCCGACAGGGGCTGGGTACTGAAGCTTTCTTT.

This rearrangement joins TRBV19 to TRBJ2-7; perhaps TRBD1 as D (7 bases). The CDR3 totals 12 residues. Germline V CDR1 and CDR2: LNHDA, SQIVND (reference sequence). V was cut by 5 bases and J by 7 bases, with 12 bases left in between. The CDR3 sequence: CASSYQGGEQYF. The CDR3 region has the DNA TGTGCCAGTAGTTACCAGGGGGGAGAGCAGTACTTC.

CDR3 in DNA: TGCGCCAGCAGTCCCGGTGGGGGGAAGGAGCAGTTCTTC. This encodes CASSPGGGKEQFF. The V call is TRBV10-1, the J call TRBJ2-1; weak D call: TRBD2 (6 bases). The CDR3 length is 13 residues. CDR1 and CDR2 from the germline V gene are WNHNN and SYGVQD (reference sequence). The V end lost 5 bases, the J end lost 10 bases, and 15 bases lay between the germline ends.

The rearrangement joins TRBV7-2 to TRBJ1-5, with D uncertain. The V end lost 2 bases, the J end lost 6 bases, and 5 bases lay between the germline ends. This CDR3 is 12 amino acids long. Germline CDR1 is SGHTA and CDR2 is FQGNSA. The CDR3 spells CASSLSSQPQHF. The CDR3 nucleotides are TGTGCCAGCAGCTTATCCAGTCAGCCCCAGCATTTT.

CDR3 in amino acids: CASSFARPTEAFF. In nucleotides, the CDR3 is TGTGCCAGCAGTTTTGCGCGGCCCACTGAAGCTTTCTTT. The chain combines TRBV12-3 or TRBV12-4 with TRBJ1-1; D ambiguous. The CDR3 runs 13 residues. Trimming took 3 bases from V and 4 from J, leaving 9 bases between them.

The gene calls are TRBV2 and TRBJ1-5, with D possibly matching TRBD1 (5 bases). Deletions cut 5 bases from V and 0 bases from J, with 17 bases between. The CDR3 contains 17 residues. CDR1 and CDR2 (germline): SNHLY, FYNNEI. The CDR3 region is CASSPERGGISNQPQHF. In DNA form, the CDR3 reads TGTGCCAGCAGTCCCGAGCGGGGCGGAATTAGCAATCAGCCCCAGCATTTT.

The J gene is TRBJ1-2, the V gene TRBV2, with 11 bases that match TRBD1. Germline trimming cut 7 bases from V and 5 bases from J; bases unmatched to any gene: 6. The CDR3 has 14 residues. Germline CDR1 SNHLY, CDR2 FYNNEI. The CDR3 here is CASTPDRGLYGYTF. The CDR3 DNA sequence: TGTGCCAGCACTCCGGACAGGGGGCTTTATGGCTACACCTTC.